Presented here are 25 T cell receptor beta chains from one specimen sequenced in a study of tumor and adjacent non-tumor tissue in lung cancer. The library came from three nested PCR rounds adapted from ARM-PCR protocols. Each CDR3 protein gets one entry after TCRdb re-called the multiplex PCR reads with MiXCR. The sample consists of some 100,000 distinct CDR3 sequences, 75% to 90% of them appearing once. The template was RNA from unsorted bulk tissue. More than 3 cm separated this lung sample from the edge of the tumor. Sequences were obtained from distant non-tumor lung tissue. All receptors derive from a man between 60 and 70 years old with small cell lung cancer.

CDR3 DNA sequence: TGTGCCTGGAGTCTGGGGGATGCGGATACGCAGTATTTT. It codes for CAWSLGDADTQYF. V and J are TRBV30 and TRBJ2-3; D is tentatively TRBD1 or TRBD2 (5 bases each). There are 13 residues in the CDR3. V was cut by 2 bases and J by 6 bases, with 12 bases left in between. CDR1 and CDR2 from the germline V gene are GTSNPN and SVGIG (reference sequence).

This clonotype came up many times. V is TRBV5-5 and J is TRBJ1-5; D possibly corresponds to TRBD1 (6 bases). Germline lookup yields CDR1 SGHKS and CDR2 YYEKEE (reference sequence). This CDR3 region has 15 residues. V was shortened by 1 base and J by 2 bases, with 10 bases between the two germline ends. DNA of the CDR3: TGTGCCAGCAGCTTGTCCGGGACACGCAATCAGCCCCAGCATTTT. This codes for CASSLSGTRNQPQHF.

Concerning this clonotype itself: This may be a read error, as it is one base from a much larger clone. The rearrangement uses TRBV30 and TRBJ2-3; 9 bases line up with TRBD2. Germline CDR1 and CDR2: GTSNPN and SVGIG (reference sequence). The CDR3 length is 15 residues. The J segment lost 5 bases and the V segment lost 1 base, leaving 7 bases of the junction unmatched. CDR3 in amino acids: CAWSDLAGRRDTQYF. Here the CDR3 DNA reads TGTGCCTGGAGTGATCTAGCGGGACGCAGAGATACGCAGTATTTT.

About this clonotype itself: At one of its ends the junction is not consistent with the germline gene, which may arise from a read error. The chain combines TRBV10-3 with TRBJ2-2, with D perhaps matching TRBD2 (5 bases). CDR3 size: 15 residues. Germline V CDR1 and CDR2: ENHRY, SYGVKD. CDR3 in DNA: TGTGCCATCAGTACAAAGACTCAGTACATCGGGGAGCTGTTATTT. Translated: CAISTKTQYIGELLF.

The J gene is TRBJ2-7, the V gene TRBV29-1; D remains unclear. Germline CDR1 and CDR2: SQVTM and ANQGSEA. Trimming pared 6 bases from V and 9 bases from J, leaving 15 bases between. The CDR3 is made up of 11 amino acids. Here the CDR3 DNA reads TGCAGCGTCTCGACCTCGGTCGTGCAGTACTTC. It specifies CSVSTSVVQYF.

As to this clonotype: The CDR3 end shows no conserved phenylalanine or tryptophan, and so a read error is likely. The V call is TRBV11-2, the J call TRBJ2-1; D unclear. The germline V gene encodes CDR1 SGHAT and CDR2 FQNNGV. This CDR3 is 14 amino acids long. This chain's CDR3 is CTSSLEPGNNEQFS. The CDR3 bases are TGTACCAGCAGCTTAGAACCGGGCAACAATGAGCAGTTCTCC.

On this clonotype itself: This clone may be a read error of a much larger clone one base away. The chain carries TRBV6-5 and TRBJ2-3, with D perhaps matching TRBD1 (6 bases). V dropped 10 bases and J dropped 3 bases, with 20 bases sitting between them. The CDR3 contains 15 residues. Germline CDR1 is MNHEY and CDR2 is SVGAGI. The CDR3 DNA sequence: TGTGCCACTACGAGGGGGAGTGTATCTACAGATACGCAGTATTTT. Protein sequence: CATTRGSVSTDTQYF.

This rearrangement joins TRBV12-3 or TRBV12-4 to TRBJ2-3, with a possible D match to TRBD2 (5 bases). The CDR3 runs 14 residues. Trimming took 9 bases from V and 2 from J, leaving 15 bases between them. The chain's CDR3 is CASNSPGYTDTQYF. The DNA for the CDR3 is TGTGCCAGTAATTCTCCGGGATACACAGATACGCAGTATTTT.

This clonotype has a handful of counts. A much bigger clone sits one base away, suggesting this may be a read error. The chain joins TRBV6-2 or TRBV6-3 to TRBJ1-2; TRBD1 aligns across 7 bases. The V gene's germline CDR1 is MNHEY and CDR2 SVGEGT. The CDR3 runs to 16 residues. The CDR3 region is CASSKNRDSALYGYIF. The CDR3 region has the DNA TGTGCCAGCAGCAAGAACCGGGACAGTGCTCTATACGGCTACATCTTC.

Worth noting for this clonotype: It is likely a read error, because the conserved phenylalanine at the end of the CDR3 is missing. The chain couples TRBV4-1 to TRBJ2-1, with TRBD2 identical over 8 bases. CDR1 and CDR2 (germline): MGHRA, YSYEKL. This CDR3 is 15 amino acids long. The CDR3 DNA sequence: TGCACCAGCAGGGTTGGATTAGCGGGAAACAATGAGCAGTTCCTC. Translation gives CTSRVGLAGNNEQFL.

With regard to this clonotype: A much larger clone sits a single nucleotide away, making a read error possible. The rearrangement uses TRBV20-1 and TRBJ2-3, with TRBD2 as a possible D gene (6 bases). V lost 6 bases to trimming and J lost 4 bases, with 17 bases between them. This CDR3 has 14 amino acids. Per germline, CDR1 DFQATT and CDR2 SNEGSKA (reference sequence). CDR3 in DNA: TGCAGTGCCAGAAGGGGCGGGATGTCAGATACGCAGTATTTT. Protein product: CSARRGGMSDTQYF.

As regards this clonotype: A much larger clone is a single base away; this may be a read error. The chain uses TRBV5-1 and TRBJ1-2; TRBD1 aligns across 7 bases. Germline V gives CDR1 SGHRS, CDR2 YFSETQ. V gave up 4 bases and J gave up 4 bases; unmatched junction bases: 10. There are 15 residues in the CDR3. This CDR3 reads CASSPTGDFSYGYTF. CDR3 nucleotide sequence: TGCGCCAGCAGCCCTACAGGGGACTTTAGCTATGGCTACACCTTC.

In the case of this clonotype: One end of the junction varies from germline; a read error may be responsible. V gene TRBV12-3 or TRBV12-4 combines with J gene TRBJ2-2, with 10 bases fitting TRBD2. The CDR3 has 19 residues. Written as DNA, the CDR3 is TGTGTCAGCAGCCGAAGGAGTTTTCTAGCGGGAGTAGATACCGGGGAGCTGTTTTTT. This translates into CVSSRRSFLAGVDTGELFF.

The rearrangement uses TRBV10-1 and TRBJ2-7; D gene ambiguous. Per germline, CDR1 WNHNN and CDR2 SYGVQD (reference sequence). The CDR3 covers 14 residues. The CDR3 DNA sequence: TGCACCAGCAGTGAAGGATGGAGTCCTAAGGAGCAGTACGTC. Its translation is CTSSEGWSPKEQYV.

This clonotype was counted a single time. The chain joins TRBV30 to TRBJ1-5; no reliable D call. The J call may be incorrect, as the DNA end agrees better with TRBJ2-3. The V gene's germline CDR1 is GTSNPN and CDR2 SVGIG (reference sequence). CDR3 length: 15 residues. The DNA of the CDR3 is TGTGCCTGGAGTGACTCGGACGTACCCAATCAGCCCCAGTATTTT. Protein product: CAWSDSDVPNQPQYF.

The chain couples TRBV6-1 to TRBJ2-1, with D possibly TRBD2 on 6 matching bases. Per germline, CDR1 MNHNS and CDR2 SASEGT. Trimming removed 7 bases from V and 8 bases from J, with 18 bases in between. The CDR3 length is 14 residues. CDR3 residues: CASTRTNRSYEQFF. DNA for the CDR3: TGTGCCAGCACCCGGACTAACAGGAGTTATGAGCAGTTCTTC.

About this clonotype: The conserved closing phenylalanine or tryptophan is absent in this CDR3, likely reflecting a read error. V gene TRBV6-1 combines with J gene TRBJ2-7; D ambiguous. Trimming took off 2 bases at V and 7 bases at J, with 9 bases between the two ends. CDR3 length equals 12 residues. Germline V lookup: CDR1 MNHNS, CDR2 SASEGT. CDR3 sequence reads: CASSEKVYEQYI. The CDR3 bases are TGTGCCAGCAGTGAAAAGGTGTATGAGCAGTACATC.

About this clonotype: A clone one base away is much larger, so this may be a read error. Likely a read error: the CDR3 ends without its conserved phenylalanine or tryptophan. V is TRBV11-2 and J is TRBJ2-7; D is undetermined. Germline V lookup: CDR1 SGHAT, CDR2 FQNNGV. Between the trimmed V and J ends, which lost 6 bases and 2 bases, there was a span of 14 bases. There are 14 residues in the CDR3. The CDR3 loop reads CASSLTDAAYEQYI. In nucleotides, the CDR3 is TGTGCCAGCAGTTTAACGGACGCTGCCTACGAGCAGTACATC.

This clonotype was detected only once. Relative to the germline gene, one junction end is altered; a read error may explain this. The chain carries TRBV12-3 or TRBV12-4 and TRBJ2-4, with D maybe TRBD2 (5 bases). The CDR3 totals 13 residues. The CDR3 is CGSGFLSKNIQYF. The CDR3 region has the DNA TGTGGCAGCGGTTTTTTGTCCAAAAACATTCAGTACTTC.

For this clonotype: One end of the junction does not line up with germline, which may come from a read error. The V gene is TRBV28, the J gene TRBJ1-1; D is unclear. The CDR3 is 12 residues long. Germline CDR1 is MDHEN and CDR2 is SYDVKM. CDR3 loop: CASSLDNSEAFF. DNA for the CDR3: TGTGCCAGCAGCCTAGATAACAGTGAAGCTTTCTTT.

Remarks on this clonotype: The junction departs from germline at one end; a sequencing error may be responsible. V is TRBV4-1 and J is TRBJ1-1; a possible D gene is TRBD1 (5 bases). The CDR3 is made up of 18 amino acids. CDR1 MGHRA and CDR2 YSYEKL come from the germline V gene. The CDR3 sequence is CASSQGISSRQLNNEAFF. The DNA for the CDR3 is TGCGCCAGCAGCCAAGGAATCTCCAGTCGACAGCTGAACAATGAAGCTTTCTTT.

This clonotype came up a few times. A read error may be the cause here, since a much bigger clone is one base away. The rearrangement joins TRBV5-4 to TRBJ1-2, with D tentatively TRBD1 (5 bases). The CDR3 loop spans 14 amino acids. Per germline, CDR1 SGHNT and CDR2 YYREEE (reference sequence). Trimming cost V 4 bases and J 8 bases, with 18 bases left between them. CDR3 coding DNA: TGTGCCAGCAGCCTGGGGGGGGTGCGGGCAGGCTACACCTTC. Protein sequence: CASSLGGVRAGYTF.

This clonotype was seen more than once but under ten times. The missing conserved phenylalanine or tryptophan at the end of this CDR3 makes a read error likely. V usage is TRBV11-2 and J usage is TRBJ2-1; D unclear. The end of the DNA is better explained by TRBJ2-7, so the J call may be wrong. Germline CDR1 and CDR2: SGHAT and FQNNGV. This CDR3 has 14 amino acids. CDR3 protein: CASSLEPGNNEQYL. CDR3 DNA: TGTGCCAGCAGCTTAGAACCGGGCAACAATGAGCAGTACCTC.

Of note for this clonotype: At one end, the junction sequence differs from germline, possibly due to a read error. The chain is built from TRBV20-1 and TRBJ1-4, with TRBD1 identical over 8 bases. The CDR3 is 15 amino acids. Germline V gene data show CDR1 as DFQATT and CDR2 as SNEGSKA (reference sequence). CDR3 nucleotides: TGCAGTCCTAGAGACTACACAGGGGGAGGAGAAAAACTGTTTTTT. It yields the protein CSPRDYTGGGEKLFF.

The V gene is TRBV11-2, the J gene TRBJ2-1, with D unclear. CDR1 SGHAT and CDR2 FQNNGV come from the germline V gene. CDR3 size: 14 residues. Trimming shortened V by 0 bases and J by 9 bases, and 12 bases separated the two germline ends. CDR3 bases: TGTGCCAGCAGCTTAGAGGTGGGGTTGATTGAGCAGTTCTTC. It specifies CASSLEVGLIEQFF. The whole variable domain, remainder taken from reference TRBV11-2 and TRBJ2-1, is EAGVAQSPRYKIIEKRQSVAFWCNPISGHATLYWYQQILGQGPKLLIQFQNNGVVDDSQLPKDRFSAERLKGVDSTLKIQPAKLEDSAVYLCASSLEVGLIEQFFGPGTRLTVL.